These T cell receptor beta chains were read from a single sample in a study of blood T cell repertoires in COVID-19. Generated by immunoSEQ multiplex PCR, the TCRdb table keeps only in-frame clones and is missing some. The data show about 93,000 clones, with roughly 90% seen just once and about 1.5% held by the top ten. Input material: peripheral blood. These receptors originate from a human donor with active COVID-19. The donor label of this sample is uncertain. CDR3s include the opening cysteine and the closing phenylalanine or tryptophan. Size is omitted from some rows. Given values are once, few, many or a class for expanded clones.

16 NA TRBJ2-2 TRBV5-4 CASSSPTRANTGELFF
15 NA TRBJ2-3 TRBV9 CASSVGGQSTDTQYF
15 once TRBJ2-3 TRBV6-5 CASSYQGISTDTQYF
19 few TRBJ2-2 TRBV21-1 CASSKLLSTSGGLTGELFF
16 NA TRBJ1-4 TRBV4-2 CASSQDTLRTNEKLFF
12 NA TRBJ1-2 TRBV28 CASSRDSHGYTF
15 NA TRBJ1-5 TRBV6-5 CASSYSRQGNQPQHF
13 few TRBJ1-4 TRBV7-9 CASSFVNGEKLFF
14 NA TRBJ1-2 TRBV2 CASRTDRGNYGYTF
18 NA TRBJ2-3 TRBV4-3 CASSRLPSGAGGPDTQYF
13 few TRBJ2-1 TRBV27 CASSPQGGNEQFF
16 NA TRBJ2-3 TRBV9 CASSVALAGVADTQYF
15 NA TRBJ2-7 TRBV28 CASSPLDRPRYEQYF
16 NA TRBJ1-5 TRBV19 CASSSRPGMSNQPQHF
15 NA TRBJ1-4 TRBV12-5 CASGWGVAKNEKLFF